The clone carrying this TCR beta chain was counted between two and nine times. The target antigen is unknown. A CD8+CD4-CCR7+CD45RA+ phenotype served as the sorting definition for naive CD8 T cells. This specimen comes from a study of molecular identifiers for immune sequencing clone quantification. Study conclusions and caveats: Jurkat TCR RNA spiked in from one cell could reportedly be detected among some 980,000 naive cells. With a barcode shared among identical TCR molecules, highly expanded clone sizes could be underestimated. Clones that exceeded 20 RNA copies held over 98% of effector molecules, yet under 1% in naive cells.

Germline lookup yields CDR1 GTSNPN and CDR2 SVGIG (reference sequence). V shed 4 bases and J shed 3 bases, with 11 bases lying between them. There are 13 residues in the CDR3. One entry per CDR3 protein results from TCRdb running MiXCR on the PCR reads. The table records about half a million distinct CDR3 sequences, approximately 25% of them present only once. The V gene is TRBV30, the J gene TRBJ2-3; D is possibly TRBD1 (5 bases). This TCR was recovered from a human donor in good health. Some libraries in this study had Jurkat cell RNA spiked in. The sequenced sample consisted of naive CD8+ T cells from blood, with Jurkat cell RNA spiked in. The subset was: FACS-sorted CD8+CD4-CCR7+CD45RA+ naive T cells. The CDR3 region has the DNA TGTGCCTGGACTAGGGGCAGGACAGATACGCAGTATTTT. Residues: CAWTRGRTDTQYF.